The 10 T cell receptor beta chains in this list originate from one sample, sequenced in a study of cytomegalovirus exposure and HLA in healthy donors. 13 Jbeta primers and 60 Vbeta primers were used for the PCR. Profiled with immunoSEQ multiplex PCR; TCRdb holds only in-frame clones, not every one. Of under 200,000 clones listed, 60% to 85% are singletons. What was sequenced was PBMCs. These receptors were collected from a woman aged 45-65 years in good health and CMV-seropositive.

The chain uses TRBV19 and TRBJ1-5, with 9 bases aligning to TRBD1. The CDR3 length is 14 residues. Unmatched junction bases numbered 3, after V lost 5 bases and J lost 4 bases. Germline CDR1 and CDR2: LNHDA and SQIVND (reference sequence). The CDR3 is CASSVGTGNQPQHF. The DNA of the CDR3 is TGTGCCAGTAGTGTCGGGACAGGGAATCAGCCCCAGCATTTT.

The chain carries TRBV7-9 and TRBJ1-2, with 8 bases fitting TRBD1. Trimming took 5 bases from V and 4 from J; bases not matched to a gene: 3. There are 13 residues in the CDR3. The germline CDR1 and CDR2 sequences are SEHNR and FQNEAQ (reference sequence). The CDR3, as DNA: TGTGCCAGCAGCCATGGACAGGGCTATGGCTACACCTTC. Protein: CASSHGQGYGYTF.

Written as DNA, the CDR3 is TGCGCCAGCAGCCAAGCCCCTGGGACTGTTGGCGAGCAGTACTTC. It translates to CASSQAPGTVGEQYF. The gene calls are TRBV4-1 and TRBJ2-7, with a tentative D call TRBD2 (6 bases). Germline assignment: CDR1 MGHRA and CDR2 YSYEKL. There are 15 residues in the CDR3. V lost 1 base and J 6 bases, leaving 16 bases between the germline ends.

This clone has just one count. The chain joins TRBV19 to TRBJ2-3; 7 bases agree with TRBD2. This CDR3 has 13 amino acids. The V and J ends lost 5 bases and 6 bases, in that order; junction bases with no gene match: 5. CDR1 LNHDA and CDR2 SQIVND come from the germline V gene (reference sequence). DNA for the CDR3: TGTGCCAGTAGTCGACTAGCTTGGGATACGCAGTATTTT. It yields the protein CASSRLAWDTQYF.

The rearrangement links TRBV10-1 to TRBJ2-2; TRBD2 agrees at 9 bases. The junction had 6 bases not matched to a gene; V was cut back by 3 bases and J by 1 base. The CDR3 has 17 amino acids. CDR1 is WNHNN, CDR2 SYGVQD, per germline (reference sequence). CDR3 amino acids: CASSDLGAGGNTGELFF. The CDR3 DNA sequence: TGCGCCAGCAGTGATCTGGGAGCGGGGGGGAACACCGGGGAGCTGTTTTTT.

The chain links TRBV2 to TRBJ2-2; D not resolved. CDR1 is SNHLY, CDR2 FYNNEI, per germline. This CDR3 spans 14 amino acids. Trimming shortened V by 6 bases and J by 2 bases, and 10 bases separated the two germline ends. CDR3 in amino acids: CASRVHSNTGELFF. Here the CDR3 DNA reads TGTGCCAGCAGAGTACATTCAAACACCGGGGAGCTGTTTTTT.

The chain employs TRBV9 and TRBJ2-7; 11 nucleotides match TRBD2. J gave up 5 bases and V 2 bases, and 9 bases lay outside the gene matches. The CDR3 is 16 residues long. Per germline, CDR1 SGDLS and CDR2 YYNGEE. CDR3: CASSVYLAGGLHEQYF. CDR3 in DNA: TGTGCCAGCAGCGTTTACCTAGCGGGGGGCCTCCACGAGCAGTACTTC. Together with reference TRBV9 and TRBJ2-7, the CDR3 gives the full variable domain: DSGVTQTPKHLITATGQRVTLRCSPRSGDLSVYWYQQSLDQGLQFLIQYYNGEERAKGNILERFSAQQFPDLHSELNLSSLELGDSALYFCASSVYLAGGLHEQYFGPGTRLTVT.

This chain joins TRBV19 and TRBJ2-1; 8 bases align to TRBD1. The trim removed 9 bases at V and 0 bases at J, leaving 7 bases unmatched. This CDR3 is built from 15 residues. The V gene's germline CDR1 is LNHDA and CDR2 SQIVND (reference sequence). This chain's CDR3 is CASRTGPSSYNEQFF. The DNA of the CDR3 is TGTGCCAGCCGGACAGGGCCGAGCTCCTACAATGAGCAGTTCTTC.

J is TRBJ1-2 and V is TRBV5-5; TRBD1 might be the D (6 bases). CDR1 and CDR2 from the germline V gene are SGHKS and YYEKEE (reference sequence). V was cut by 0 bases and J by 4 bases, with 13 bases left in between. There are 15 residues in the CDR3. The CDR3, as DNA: TGTGCCAGCAGCTTGGATCCAGGGACAAGCTATGGCTACACCTTC. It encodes CASSLDPGTSYGYTF. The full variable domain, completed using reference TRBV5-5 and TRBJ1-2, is DAGVTQSPTHLIKTRGQQVTLRCSPISGHKSVSWYQQVLGQGPQFIFQYYEKEERGRGNFPDRFSARQFPNYSSELNVNALLLGDSALYLCASSLDPGTSYGYTFGSGTRLTVV.

The CDR3: CASNHGGQGNSPLHF. DNA for the CDR3: TGTGCCAGTAACCATGGGGGACAGGGCAATTCACCCCTCCACTTT. This sequence joins TRBV19 and TRBJ1-6; 9 nucleotides match TRBD1. The CDR3 contains 15 residues. V shed 7 bases, J shed 7 bases, and the junction held 8 bases outside the gene matches. The germline V gene encodes CDR1 LNHDA and CDR2 SQIVND (reference sequence).